This T cell receptor (beta chain) was recovered during a study of shared clonotypes between healthy human individuals. Study outcomes and limitations: The authors expected sequencing depth to affect clonotype sharing among donors.

About this clone itself: As yet, its antigen is unknown.

The CDR3 consists of 18 residues. Germline V gene sequence: CDR1 KGHSH, CDR2 LQKENI. Trimming left V 0 bases short and J 0 bases short, with 18 bases between. Amplification in unsorted PBMC replicate PCRs started from around 0.3 ug DNA, which equals tens of thousands of T cell genomes. The method was immunoSEQ multiplex PCR; TCRdb's version includes in-frame clones alone and lacks a portion of them. The top ten clones hold about an eighth of a sample with around 500,000 clones, roughly 80% of them seen once. Donors were healthy HIV-negative adults without recently reported acute infections or vaccinations. Adults of Caucasian background living in Nashville, Tennessee made up all donors.

This receptor was taken from a woman aged 40 to 49 in good health. Some clones in this sample may be carry-over from other donors' samples. Sample: PBMCs. V is TRBV18 and J is TRBJ2-7; D tentatively reads TRBD1 or TRBD2 (5 bases each). The CDR3 sequence is CASSPPGDVRRTSYEQYF. CDR3 nucleotides: TGTGCCAGCTCACCACCGGGGGATGTACGCCGCACCTCCTACGAGCAGTACTTC.